A selection of T cell receptor beta chains follows, all from one sample in a study of response to subunit inactivated influenza vaccine. TCRdb re-called the RT-PCR reads through MiXCR, storing one row per CDR3 protein. The data show hundreds of thousands of distinct CDR3 sequences, approximately 15% seen once. This material consisted of PBMCs from blood, taken 14 to 15 days before vaccination. All receptors derive from a man between 45 and 60 years old who received an inactivated influenza vaccine. Both conserved end residues are part of each CDR3. Expanded clones are given a class, and other clones once, few, many or no size at all.

clone_size	v_call	j_call	cdr3_aa
NA	TRBV20-1	TRBJ2-3	CSASGSLTSTDTQYF
many	TRBV9	TRBJ2-1	CASSPWTSGSSYNEQFF
NA	TRBV11-1	TRBJ2-7	CASSLEETGAYEQYF
few	TRBV6-1	TRBJ1-4	CASSEVQGLVLFF
few	TRBV7-2	TRBJ1-1	CASSFSGRESTEAFF
NA	TRBV20-1	TRBJ2-6	CSARTVGGTLSGANVLTF
few	TRBV27	TRBJ2-3	CASSPRRGRYTDTQYF
NA	TRBV2	TRBJ1-1	CASRDKRSDEMNTEAFF
NA	TRBV20-1	TRBJ1-5	CSAKQENQPQHF
few	TRBV11-2	TRBJ2-3	CASSRPKTSGMLSTDTQYF
many	TRBV5-1	TRBJ2-3	CASSMSTDTQYF
NA	TRBV4-1	TRBJ1-3	CASSQGVRTGNTIYF
NA	TRBV5-5	TRBJ2-2	CASSFPGGQLGELFF
once	TRBV10-3	TRBJ2-5	CATGPSGGETQYF
NA	TRBV29-1	TRBJ2-7	CSVFSGRNYEQYF
many	TRBV12-3/TRBV12-4	TRBJ2-1	CASRRGGTSSYNEQFF
NA	TRBV4-3	TRBJ2-1	CASSQQFLAGDPEQFF
NA	TRBV6-5	TRBJ1-2	CASRTPGGGYTF
few	TRBV12-3/TRBV12-4	TRBJ2-7	CASSLWGRATYEQYF
NA	TRBV28	TRBJ1-1	CASSPSQGGNTEAFF
NA	TRBV10-3	TRBJ2-3	CAIAQGYTDTQYF
NA	TRBV15	TRBJ1-2	CATSRLEDRAYYGYTF
few	TRBV2	TRBJ2-5	CASRRIQETQYF
few	TRBV11-2	TRBJ2-2	CASSPYANTGELFF
few	TRBV6-5	TRBJ1-5	CASSYSWDRVYSNQPQHF